This T cell receptor (beta chain) was sequenced during a study of blood T cell repertoires in COVID-19 (dated by TCRdb to about 2020). For the wider study: Collaborator samples came from the United States, Italy and Spain and covered acute and convalescent phases of COVID-19. HLA class I and class II types, where available, came from metadata supplied by the sample provider rather than from assay-based typing. The prospective study material was composed of cDNA or gDNA derived from T cells, B-cell-depleted T cells, or PBMCs. Sample metadata almost always included a de-identified subject ID, COVID-19 status, age in years and sex. A freely available public database, intended as a resource for researchers studying the immune response to SARS-CoV-2, is where the repertoires were released. The dataset comprised deeply sampled blood TCRbeta repertoires from subjects exposed to, actively infected with, or recovered from COVID-19. The samples were drawn from the first 160 participants of the ongoing ImmuneRACE study and from roughly 1,300 subjects provided by 6 global collaborators. What the authors observed across the whole study: The amount of clinical and demographic metadata varied by source and participant and was provided uncurated.

Collaborating institutions collected whole blood in K2EDTA tubes following their own protocols. For TCRbeta analysis, collaborators shipped samples as frozen whole blood, isolated PBMCs, or DNA extracted from either of those sample types. A distance of 19 bases separates the germline ends of V and J, which lose 1 base and 9 bases respectively. The CDR3 numbers 15 residues from cysteine through phenylalanine. The sequence is cut down to CDR3 DNA, 45 bases in frame from base 1. Sequences LGHDT (CDR1) and YNNKEL (CDR2) are obtained from the germline V gene (reference sequence). As to this clone: Its antigen target is currently unknown. No base quality values were provided; no much bigger clone lies one nucleotide off.

The immunoSEQ Assay, a bias-controlled multiplex PCR, was used to amplify TCRbeta CDR3 regions from genomic DNA. The published analysis was carried out like this. The number of nucleated cells in each sample was estimated by amplification of reference gene primers within the assay. To quantify the absolute abundance of each unique TCRbeta CDR3 rearrangement, sequence reads were collapsed and filtered. For each sample, productive Simpson clonality was calculated as the square root of Simpson's diversity index across productive rearrangements. TCRdb stores this immuneACCESS table with in-frame sequences only. Part of the clones is absent; in the studies checked, under half of the shortfall reflects unresolved V genes, and no reason is known for the rest. Clone size and the V and J calls come from that table; the DNA yielded D and trimming. Present in this sample are about 35,000 clones, around 86% of which were seen just once. Together, the top ten hold over 9.5% of the sample.

Input material: peripheral blood. The sequence was collected from an elderly man with active COVID-19. The sequence is built from TRBV3-1 (or the pseudogene TRBV3-2) and TRBJ2-7; tentative D gene TRBD2, with 6 bases matching. The DNA sequence is as follows: TGTGCCAGCAGCCAAGTGAGGACTACCACTTCGGGGCAGTACTTC. Translated, this gives CASSQVRTTTSGQYF.